The clone carrying this T cell receptor (beta chain) came up once. What it recognizes is unknown. TCRdb's table, derived via immunoSEQ multiplex PCR, lists solely in-frame clones and lacks some. The table has approximately 100,000 clones, about nine tenths seen once. This sample was included in a study of OX40 agonist ivuxolimab in advanced cancers. As for the study in general: Participants could have had prior anti-PD-1, anti-PD-L1 or anti-CTLA-4 therapy, and approximately 37% had some.

This CDR3 spans 14 amino acids. The V gene's germline CDR1 is SGDLS and CDR2 YYNGEE. Trimming left V 3 bases short and J 1 base short, with 10 bases between. Study findings and constraints: Average numbers of expanded clones were greater in CD8+ T cells than in CD4+. Some of the lowest clonal expansion was seen in partial responders at 0.1-3.0 mg/kg. Clones of CD4+ and CD8+ blood T cells grew by week 6 at doses of 0.1 to 3.0 mg/kg.

The chain employs TRBV9 and TRBJ2-5, with no clear D. The clonotype comes from an adult with an advanced solid tumor such as melanoma, head and neck, liver or kidney cancer. Sequences were derived from CD4+ or CD8+ T cells sorted from blood, sampled in a trial of the OX40 agonist ivuxolimab. The CDR3: CASSEPAAQETQYF. In nucleotides, the CDR3 is TGTGCCAGCAGCGAGCCTGCGGCCCAAGAGACCCAGTACTTC. The variable domain in full, completed from reference TRBV9 and TRBJ2-5, reads DSGVTQTPKHLITATGQRVTLRCSPRSGDLSVYWYQQSLDQGLQFLIQYYNGEERAKGNILERFSAQQFPDLHSELNLSSLELGDSALYFCASSEPAAQETQYFGPGTRLLVL.